This TCR beta chain appears in the sequencing data of a study of T cell responses to AZD1222 COVID-19 vaccine (TCRdb year 2021). Some background on the complete study: AZD1222 recipients with second doses at about 4 weeks or about 12 weeks were pooled, because spike-specific TCR depth and breadth did not differ between schedules. TCR sequencing covered about 230 trial participants: some 210 given two doses of AZD1222 and 26 given two doses of MenACWY control vaccine. Trial participants were enrolled by age into 18-55, 56-69 and 70-plus year subgroups, with roughly 150, 30 and 60 TCR-sequenced participants respectively.

The CDR3 regions of human TCRbeta chains were analyzed by immunosequencing. Processing in the source paper ran as follows. TCRs in the repertoires were compared against a reference library of SARS-CoV-2-specific TCRs that had been generated with the MIRA antigen-specificity platform. Breadth was defined as the fraction of unique TCRs that were SARS-CoV-2-associated. Depth was defined as the fraction of total T cells that were SARS-CoV-2-associated. Each spike-specific TCR was assigned to its reactive spike region and to a CD4 or CD8 class using the MIRA data. Log10-transformed breadth and depth values were compared by one-way ANOVA with Sidak's multiple comparisons tests. TCRdb took this table from immuneACCESS and kept in-frame rearrangements with V and J called. Such tables lack part of the clones; where checked against another copy, unresolved V genes explain under half of the gap, and the rest is unexplained. V and J calls and clone size are copied from that table; D and trimming were computed from the DNA. The sample table shows 100,000 to 150,000 clones, and around nine tenths are seen once. The ten largest account for around 6% of the sample.

Overall results and qualifications from the work: In the small 56-69-year group, the increase in depth fell short of significance, most likely because of low power. Vaccine-associated CD4 TCRs spanned the whole spike protein, with dominant responses in regions 160-218 and 743-854. After two AZD1222 doses, spike-specific TCR breadth and depth were significantly higher than at day 0 and than in MenACWY recipients. Most participants were white British and females outnumbered males, and the authors suggested that clonal diversity may have been underestimated. Reportedly, close to half of the unique spike-specific TCRs recognized epitopes lying outside the regions that are mutated in the B.1.351 and B.1.1.7 variants. Because no day 14 peak-response samples were available, the repertoires could be characterized only after the peak T cell response. Conclusions about previously exposed vaccinees were limited because only a handful of AZD1222 recipients were SARS-CoV-2 seropositive at baseline.

A word on this clone: Its target antigen remains unknown. The sample holds no much larger clone one base away, and base qualities are not on file.

The germline V end is reduced by 4 bases and the J end by 1 base; junction bases left unmatched: 7. The CDR3 runs 15 amino acids, cysteine and phenylalanine included. Left in the record is the CDR3 DNA by itself, 45 bases read in frame from the first base. Reading the germline V gene (reference sequence) gives CDR1 LGHDT and CDR2 YNNKEL. The time point label for this specimen denotes: baseline before first vaccination. Vaccinee samples were obtained from the UK trials COV001 and COV002, which included a single-blind randomized controlled phase 2/3 trial of AZD1222 (ChAdOx1 nCoV-19) in healthy adults. For TCRbeta chain sequencing, PBMC samples were collected from trial participants at day 0 and at day 28 after the second dose.

Recombination linked TRBV3-1 (or the pseudogene TRBV3-2) to TRBJ2-7; a stretch of 7 junction bases matches TRBD2. The sample here was peripheral blood, taken on day 0 of AZD1222 vaccination. The origin of this receptor is an adult in good health. This receptor has the CDR3 CASSLFPSGSYEQYF. The bases read TGTGCCAGCAGCCTGTTTCCTAGCGGATCCTACGAGCAGTACTTC.